The clone carrying this T cell receptor beta chain was picked up a small number of times. As yet, its antigen is unknown. This record belongs to a study of beta chain features in type 1 diabetes. Across the study: The study examined about 100 million sorted cells across all samples. Study-wide results and caveats: Shorter templates might be favored by PCR, and equally so in patients and in controls.

By way of CD45RO/CCR7/CD25/CD127/CD95/CD27, the CD4+ regulatory, stem cell-like memory, central memory and naive cells were sorted. Reverse transcribing all isolated RNA meant expressed TCRB transcripts were sequenced. Read counts averaged roughly 4 million for samples of naive, central memory and regulatory T cells. Sequencing used immunoSEQ multiplex PCR; TCRdb keeps in-frame clones, though not all of them. The sample yields fewer than 200,000 clones, over 7.5% seen once. The sample was central memory CD4+ T cells from blood. This TCR was sampled from a man aged 18 to 30 in good health.

CDR3 protein: CASSLGLARVRRTDTQYF. For the CDR3, the DNA is TGTGCCAGCAGCTTAGGGCTAGCGAGAGTAAGACGCACAGATACGCAGTATTTT. The chain carries TRBV7-2 and TRBJ2-3, with D perhaps matching TRBD2 (6 bases). The CDR3 covers 18 residues. Germline V gene lookup returns CDR1 SGHTA and CDR2 FQGNSA. V was clipped by 1 base and J by 1 base, with 18 bases between them.